Presented here are 18 T cell receptor beta chains from one specimen sequenced in a study of cytomegalovirus exposure and HLA in healthy donors. Both 60 Vbeta primers and 13 Jbeta primers went into the PCR. Here immunoSEQ multiplex PCR was the method, and the copy in TCRdb shows in-frame clones only, minus some. The sample carries around 99,000 clones, 63% recorded once. Sequencing was performed on PBMCs. The source of these receptors is a woman in her 30s in good health and CMV-seronegative.

This chain links TRBV11-2 with TRBJ2-5; 7 positions match TRBD1. With 1 base clipped from V and 7 bases from J, the junction kept 9 bases outside the gene matches. The CDR3 length is 15 residues. The germline V gene has CDR1 SGHAT and CDR2 FQNNGV. In DNA, the CDR3 is TGTGCCAGCAGCTTAGTCTGGGACAGTCTTGCGACCCAGTACTTC. Protein product: CASSLVWDSLATQYF. Using reference TRBV11-2 and TRBJ2-5 for the parts outside the CDR3, the full variable domain is EAGVAQSPRYKIIEKRQSVAFWCNPISGHATLYWYQQILGQGPKLLIQFQNNGVVDDSQLPKDRFSAERLKGVDSTLKIQPAKLEDSAVYLCASSLVWDSLATQYFGPGTRLLVL.

The CDR3, as DNA: TGTGCCAGCAGCCTCCGGACAGGGTGGGACAAAAACATTCAGTACTTC. This codes for CASSLRTGWDKNIQYF. The chain uses TRBV13 and TRBJ2-4; 8 nucleotides match TRBD1. CDR3 length: 16 residues. Germline V lookup: CDR1 PRHDT, CDR2 FYEKMQ (reference sequence). V was pared by 5 bases and J by 3 bases, with 9 bases of the junction left unmatched.

In nucleotides, the CDR3 is TGTGCCAGCAGTCGCTCCGGGACAGGGTCCTACGAGCAGTACTTC. As protein: CASSRSGTGSYEQYF. The V and J genes are TRBV27 and TRBJ2-7, with 9 bases that match TRBD1. The CDR3 totals 15 residues. V shed 5 bases and J 1 base; nucleotides not matched to a gene: 6. Germline loops: CDR1 MNHEY, CDR2 SMNVEV (reference sequence).

The chain is built from TRBV5-4 and TRBJ1-2; D may be TRBD1 (5 bases). Per the germline V gene, CDR1 is SGHNT and CDR2 is YYREEE (reference sequence). The V and J ends lost 7 bases and 3 bases respectively, with 16 bases between them. This CDR3 has 14 residues. The CDR3 reads CASRAGGLDYGYTF. Written as DNA, the CDR3 is TGTGCCAGCCGAGCGGGGGGGTTAGACTATGGCTACACCTTC.

This clone was recorded once. This chain uses TRBV5-1 with TRBJ1-1; D gene uncertain. The germline V gene encodes CDR1 SGHRS and CDR2 YFSETQ. There are 16 residues in the CDR3. V gave up 4 bases and J gave up 0 bases, with 16 bases separating them. CDR3 region: CASSPKAGRLNTEAFF. The CDR3 bases are TGCGCCAGCAGCCCGAAGGCGGGCCGACTGAACACTGAAGCTTTCTTT. Supplemented by reference TRBV5-1 and TRBJ1-1, the full variable domain reads KAGVTQTPRYLIKTRGQQVTLSCSPISGHRSVSWYQQTPGQGLQFLFEYFSETQRNKGNFPGRFSGRQFSNSRSEMNVSTLELGDSALYLCASSPKAGRLNTEAFFGQGTRLTVV.

This clone was found once. The J gene is TRBJ2-1, the V gene TRBV5-1, with TRBD2 matching over 7 bases. Germline V gene lookup returns CDR1 SGHRS and CDR2 YFSETQ. With 6 bases clipped from V and 7 bases from J, the junction kept 10 bases outside the gene matches. The CDR3 is 14 residues long. Here the CDR3 reads CASTGRELRNEQFF. In DNA, the CDR3 is TGCGCCAGCACAGGGCGGGAGCTCAGGAATGAGCAGTTCTTC.

The chain recombines TRBV18 with TRBJ2-7; D remains unclear. With 0 bases removed from V and 2 bases from J, the gap between germline ends came to 8 bases. Looked up from germline, CDR1 is KGHSH and CDR2 is LQKENI. CDR3 length: 14 amino acids. The chain's CDR3 is CASSPPSVAYEQYF. The DNA of the CDR3 is TGTGCCAGCTCACCACCATCAGTGGCCTACGAGCAGTACTTC.

The CDR3 loop reads CASSPRAGQETQYF. The CDR3 bases are TGTGCCAGCAGCCCCAGAGCGGGACAAGAGACCCAGTACTTC. The chain is built from TRBV14 and TRBJ2-5; the match to TRBD2 covers 7 bases. Germline V CDR1 and CDR2: SGHDN, FVKESK. The trim removed 4 bases at V and 2 bases at J, leaving 4 bases unmatched. The CDR3 is made up of 14 amino acids.

This clone was seen a handful of times. The gene calls are TRBV5-1 and TRBJ1-1, with D possibly being TRBD1 (5 bases). Germline CDR1 SGHRS, CDR2 YFSETQ. V lost 0 bases and J lost 0, with 9 bases in between. This CDR3 is 15 amino acids long. The CDR3 nucleotides are TGCGCCAGCAGCTTGGGGCAGGGAATGAACACTGAAGCTTTCTTT. Protein sequence: CASSLGQGMNTEAFF. The variable domain in full, completed from reference TRBV5-1 and TRBJ1-1, reads KAGVTQTPRYLIKTRGQQVTLSCSPISGHRSVSWYQQTPGQGLQFLFEYFSETQRNKGNFPGRFSGRQFSNSRSEMNVSTLELGDSALYLCASSLGQGMNTEAFFGQGTRLTVV.

The chain recombines TRBV6-4 with TRBJ2-7, with 9 bases aligning to TRBD1. The CDR3 runs 18 residues. V was pared by 2 bases and J by 0 bases, with 11 bases of the junction left unmatched. Germline V CDR1 and CDR2: MRHNA, SNTAGT. CDR3 residues: CASSDRNFGTGSSYEQYF. The DNA of the CDR3 is TGTGCCAGCAGTGACCGGAATTTCGGGACAGGGAGCTCCTACGAGCAGTACTTC.

The chain is built from TRBV27 and TRBJ1-2, with D unresolved. V gave up 6 bases and J gave up 12 bases, with 14 bases separating them. CDR3 size: 11 residues. The germline V gene encodes CDR1 MNHEY and CDR2 SMNVEV (reference sequence). CDR3 coding DNA: TGTGCCAGCAGCGCCCAGGAGAGGGACACCTTC. It yields the protein CASSAQERDTF.

A few counts support this clone. V and J are TRBV7-9 and TRBJ1-2; TRBD1 is a possible D gene (5 bases). This CDR3 has 14 residues. Germline V lookup: CDR1 SEHNR, CDR2 FQNEAQ (reference sequence). Trimming removed 4 bases at V and 4 bases at J, with 13 bases between. The CDR3 nucleotides are TGTGCCAGCAGCTCCCAGGGCGGGGGCTATGGCTACACCTTC. Encoded protein: CASSSQGGGYGYTF.

The chain recombines TRBV5-6 with TRBJ2-3; TRBD2 aligns across 11 bases. This CDR3 is built from 14 residues. The ends lost 4 bases at V and 6 bases at J; junction bases unmatched: 4. Germline V lookup: CDR1 SGHDT, CDR2 YYEEEE. For the CDR3, the DNA is TGTGCCAGCAGCCCTAGCGGGAGGCCGGATACGCAGTATTTT. Translating it yields CASSPSGRPDTQYF.

This chain's CDR3 is CASSQSFSGSSYNEQFF. CDR3 coding DNA: TGCGCCAGCAGCCAATCCTTTAGCGGGAGCTCCTACAATGAGCAGTTCTTC. The chain combines TRBV4-3 with TRBJ2-1; 9 bases are shared with TRBD2. The CDR3 sequence is 17 residues long. V was clipped by 2 bases and J by 0 bases; unmatched bases: 5. From germline, CDR1 is LGHNA and CDR2 YSLEER.

The J gene is TRBJ1-5, the V gene TRBV10-1; 7 positions match TRBD1. The V gene's germline CDR1 is WNHNN and CDR2 SYGVQD (reference sequence). With V trimmed by 5 bases and J by 7 bases, 5 bases remained unmatched. The CDR3 totals 13 residues. The CDR3 here is CASSTGVGQPQHF. The DNA of the CDR3 is TGCGCCAGCAGTACAGGGGTAGGGCAGCCCCAGCATTTT.

This chain uses TRBV6-6 with TRBJ1-1; a weak D match, TRBD1 (5 bases). The V end was cut by 2 bases, the J end by 7 bases, with 20 bases between. Germline CDR1 and CDR2: MNHNY and SVGAGI (reference sequence). The CDR3 extends over 16 amino acids. The CDR3 reads CASSYDPRSLGLEAFF. The CDR3 DNA sequence: TGTGCCAGCAGTTACGATCCTCGGTCTTTGGGGCTTGAAGCTTTCTTT.

The chain is built from TRBV6-1 and TRBJ1-3; unclear D gene. Germline CDR1 and CDR2: MNHNS and SASEGT. V lost 0 bases and J lost 7, with 10 bases in between. The CDR3 loop spans 14 amino acids. In DNA, the CDR3 is TGTGCCAGCAGTGAAGCGCATACAAGTAACACCATATATTTT. Translating it yields CASSEAHTSNTIYF.

The CDR3 DNA is TGTGCCAGCAGCCTCAGACAGGGGGCCCCGGGGACTGAAGCTTTCTTT. Residues: CASSLRQGAPGTEAFF. The J gene is TRBJ1-1, the V gene TRBV4-2, with 10 bases fitting TRBD1. The CDR3 contains 16 residues. Germline CDR1 LGHNA, CDR2 YNFKEQ. Trimming at V came to 4 bases and at J to 5 bases, leaving 10 bases not matched to a gene.